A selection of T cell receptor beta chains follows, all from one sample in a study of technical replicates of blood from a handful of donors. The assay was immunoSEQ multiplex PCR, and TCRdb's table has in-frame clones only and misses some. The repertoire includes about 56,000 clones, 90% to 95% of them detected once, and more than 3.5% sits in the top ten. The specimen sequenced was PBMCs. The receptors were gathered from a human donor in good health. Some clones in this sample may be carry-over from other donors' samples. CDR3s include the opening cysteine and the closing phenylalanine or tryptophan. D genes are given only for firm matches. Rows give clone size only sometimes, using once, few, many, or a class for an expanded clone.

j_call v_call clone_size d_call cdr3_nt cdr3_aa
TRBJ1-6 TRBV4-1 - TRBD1 TGCGCCAGCAGCCATCCGGACAGGGAGAATTCACCCCTCCACTTT CASSHPDRENSPLHF
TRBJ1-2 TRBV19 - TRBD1 TGTGCCAGTGACAGGGGGTATGGCTACACCTTC CASDRGYGYTF
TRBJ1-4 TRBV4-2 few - TGTGCCAGCAGCCAAGAAGTTGGCTTGGGTGGGCGACGGGAAAAACTGTTTTTT CASSQEVGLGGRREKLFF
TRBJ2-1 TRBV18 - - TGTGCCAGCTCACCTTCACAGGATCTGGAGCAGTTCTTC CASSPSQDLEQFF
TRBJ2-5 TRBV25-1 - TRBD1 TGTGCCAGCACCTCGCCAGGGGGAAGAGAGACCCAGTACTTC CASTSPGGRETQYF
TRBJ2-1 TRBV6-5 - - TGTGCCAGCAGTTACTCGGGGCAGGGGAACAATGAGCAGTTCTTC CASSYSGQGNNEQFF
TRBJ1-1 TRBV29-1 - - TGCAGCGTTCAACAGGGTGGGAACACTGAAGCTTTCTTT CSVQQGGNTEAFF
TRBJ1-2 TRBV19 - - TGTGCCAGTAGTATAAGGCAGGGGCACTATGGCTACACCTTC CASSIRQGHYGYTF
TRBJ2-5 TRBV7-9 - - TGTGCCAGCAGCCAAGATCTATTTAAGGAGACCCAGTACTTC CASSQDLFKETQYF
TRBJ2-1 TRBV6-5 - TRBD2 TGTGCCAGCAGTTACGGCCTAGCGGGTGTTCAGTTCTTC CASSYGLAGVQFF
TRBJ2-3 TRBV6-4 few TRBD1 TGTGCCAGCAGCTTGACAGGGGGCACAGATACGCAGTATTTT CASSLTGGTDTQYF
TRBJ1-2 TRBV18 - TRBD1 TGTGCCAGCTCAGCAAGACAGGGGGACGGCTACACCTTC CASSARQGDGYTF
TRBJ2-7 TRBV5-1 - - TGCGCCAGCAGCTTCGGCCAGGCCCTTTACGAGCAGTACTTC CASSFGQALYEQYF
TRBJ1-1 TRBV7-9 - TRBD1 TGTGCCAGCAGCAAACGCCAGGGGGACACTGAAGCTTTCTTT CASSKRQGDTEAFF
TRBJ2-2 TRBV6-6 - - TGTGCCAGCACCGAGCAGGGCACCGGGGAGCTGTTTTTT CASTEQGTGELFF
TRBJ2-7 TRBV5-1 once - TGCGCCAGCAGCCCGGGACTTTCCTACGAGCAGTACTTC CASSPGLSYEQYF
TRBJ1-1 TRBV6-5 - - TGTGCCAGCAGTTACTCGGCTGGGAACACTGAAGCTTTCTTT CASSYSAGNTEAFF
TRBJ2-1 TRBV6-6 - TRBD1 TGTGCCAGCAGGGGCCGGACAGGGGGCGCGAATGAGCAGTTCTTC CASRGRTGGANEQFF
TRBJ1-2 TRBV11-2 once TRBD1 TGTGCCAGCAGCCCGACCGGGACAGGGGGCGGATTCTATGGCTACACCTTC CASSPTGTGGGFYGYTF
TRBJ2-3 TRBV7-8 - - TGTGCCAGCAGCCCGGGATCTGGCTGGGATACGCAGTATTTT CASSPGSGWDTQYF
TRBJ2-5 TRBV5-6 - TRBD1 TGTGCCAGCAGCTTTTGGTCAGGGGGCGGAGAGACCCAGTACTTC CASSFWSGGGETQYF
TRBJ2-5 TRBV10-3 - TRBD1 TGTGCCATCAGTGAGTCGACGGGACAGGGGCTAGAGACCCAGTACTTC CAISESTGQGLETQYF
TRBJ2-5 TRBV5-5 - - TGTGCCAGCAGCTTCGGCGGGAAAGAGACCCAGTACTTC CASSFGGKETQYF
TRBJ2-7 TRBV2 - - TGTGCCAGCACCAGAGGGGCACAGGGTAGCGAGCAGTACTTC CASTRGAQGSEQYF
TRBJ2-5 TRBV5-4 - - TGTGCCAGCAGCTTGGCCCGAGGACCAGGAGGGACCCAGTACTTC CASSLARGPGGTQYF
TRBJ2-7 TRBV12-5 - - TGTGCTAGTGGTTTGCTCTACGAGCAGTACTTC CASGLLYEQYF
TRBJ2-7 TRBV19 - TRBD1 TGTGCCAGTAGTCCGCGGACAGGGACCTACGAGCAGTACTTC CASSPRTGTYEQYF
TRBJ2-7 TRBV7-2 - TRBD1 TGTGCCAGCACCAAGGACAGGTTCTACGAGCAGTACTTC CASTKDRFYEQYF
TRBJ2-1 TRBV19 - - TGTGCCAGTAGTACCCGGACGCTAGCCCCCTACAATGAGCAGTTCTTC CASSTRTLAPYNEQFF
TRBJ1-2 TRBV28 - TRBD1 TGTGCCAGCATCCAGGGGGGCAAGCCTGGCTACACCTTC CASIQGGKPGYTF
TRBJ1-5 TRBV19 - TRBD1 TGTGCCAGTAGTATAGTGTTTCGACAGGGTAATCAGCCCCAGCATTTT CASSIVFRQGNQPQHF
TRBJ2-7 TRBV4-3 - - TGCGCCAGCAGCCAAGAGGTTCCGGACGAGCAGTACTTC CASSQEVPDEQYF
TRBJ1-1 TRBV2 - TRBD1 TGTGCCAGTCTAGTCAGGGGGCTGAACACTGAAGCTTTCTTT CASLVRGLNTEAFF
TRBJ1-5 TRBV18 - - TGTGCCAGCTCAGCCGGGAGGGGTGTCGGCAATCAGCCCCAGCATTTT CASSAGRGVGNQPQHF
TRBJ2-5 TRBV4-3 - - TGCGCCAGCAGCCAAGATTTGCTGACAGCCCAAGAGACCCAGTACTTC CASSQDLLTAQETQYF
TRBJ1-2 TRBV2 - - TGTGCCAGCAGCGCGACAGCCCTTGCGTATGGCTACACCTTC CASSATALAYGYTF
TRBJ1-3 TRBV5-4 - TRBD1 TGTGCCAGCAGCAGGGGACAGGGGATCGGAAACACCATATATTTT CASSRGQGIGNTIYF
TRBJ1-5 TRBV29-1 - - TGCAGCGTTGATACGGGGTACAATCAGCCCCAGCATTTT CSVDTGYNQPQHF
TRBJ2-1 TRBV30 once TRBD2 TGTGCCTGGGGTTCTCCCGCGTTGCGGGAGGCCCCCTACAATGAGCAGTTCTTC CAWGSPALREAPYNEQFF
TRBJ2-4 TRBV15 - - TGTGCCACCAGCACCATGTCACTAGTTGTCAAAAACATTCAGTACTTC CATSTMSLVVKNIQYF
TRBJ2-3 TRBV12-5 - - TGTGCTAGTGGGCCCGACAGGAAAAACACAGATACGCAGTATTTT CASGPDRKNTDTQYF
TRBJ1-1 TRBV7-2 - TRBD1 TGTGCCAGCAGCGCGGGACAGGCGAACACTGAAGCTTTCTTT CASSAGQANTEAFF
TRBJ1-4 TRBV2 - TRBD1 TGTGCCAGCAAAACCGGGACAGGTGACGAAAAACTGTTTTTT CASKTGTGDEKLFF
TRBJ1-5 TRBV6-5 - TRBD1 TGTGCCAGCAGAGCATCCGGGACAGTAGGACAGCCCCAGCATTTT CASRASGTVGQPQHF
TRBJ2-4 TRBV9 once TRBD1 TGTGCCAGCGGTACCGCGGGCGTGGGGACAGGGAACATTCAGTACTTC CASGTAGVGTGNIQYF
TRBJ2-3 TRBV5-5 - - TGTGCCAGCAGCCTCCCAGAGTGGGCGGGGAACACAGATACGCAGTATTTT CASSLPEWAGNTDTQYF
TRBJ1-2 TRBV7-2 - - TGTGCCAGCAGCTTAAGTACCAGCGGATCGAAAAGCTACACCTTC CASSLSTSGSKSYTF
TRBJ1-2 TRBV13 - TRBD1 TGTGCCAGCAGCACCCGACAGGGGGCGGGGGGCTACACCTTC CASSTRQGAGGYTF
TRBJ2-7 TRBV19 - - TGTGCCAGTAGCGGACTTTACGAGCAGTACTTC CASSGLYEQYF
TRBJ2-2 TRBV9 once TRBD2 TGTGCCAGCAGCGTAGTTAGCGGGATGAACACCGGGGAGCTGTTTTTT CASSVVSGMNTGELFF
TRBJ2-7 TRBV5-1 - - TGCGCCAGCAGCCCCACAACAACAGGCTACGAGCAGTACTTC CASSPTTTGYEQYF
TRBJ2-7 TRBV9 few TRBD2 TGTGCCAGCAGCGTAGGACTAGCGGCAATCTACTACGAGCAGTACTTC CASSVGLAAIYYEQYF
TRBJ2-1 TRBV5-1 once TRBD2 TGCGCCAGCAGCATCGGGGGGAATGAGCAGTTCTTC CASSIGGNEQFF
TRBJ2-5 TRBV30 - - TGTGCCTGGAGTACAGGCCTGGGGGAGACCCAGTACTTC CAWSTGLGETQYF
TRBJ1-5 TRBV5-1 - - TGCGCCAGCAGCTTATCAGGGGTGGACCAGCCCCAGCATTTT CASSLSGVDQPQHF
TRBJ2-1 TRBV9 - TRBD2 TGTGCCAGCAGCGTAGACACTAGCGGGACTTACAATGAGCAGTTCTTC CASSVDTSGTYNEQFF
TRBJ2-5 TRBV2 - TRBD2 TGTGCCAGCAGCGGACTAGCGGGTTGGGAGACCCAGTACTTC CASSGLAGWETQYF